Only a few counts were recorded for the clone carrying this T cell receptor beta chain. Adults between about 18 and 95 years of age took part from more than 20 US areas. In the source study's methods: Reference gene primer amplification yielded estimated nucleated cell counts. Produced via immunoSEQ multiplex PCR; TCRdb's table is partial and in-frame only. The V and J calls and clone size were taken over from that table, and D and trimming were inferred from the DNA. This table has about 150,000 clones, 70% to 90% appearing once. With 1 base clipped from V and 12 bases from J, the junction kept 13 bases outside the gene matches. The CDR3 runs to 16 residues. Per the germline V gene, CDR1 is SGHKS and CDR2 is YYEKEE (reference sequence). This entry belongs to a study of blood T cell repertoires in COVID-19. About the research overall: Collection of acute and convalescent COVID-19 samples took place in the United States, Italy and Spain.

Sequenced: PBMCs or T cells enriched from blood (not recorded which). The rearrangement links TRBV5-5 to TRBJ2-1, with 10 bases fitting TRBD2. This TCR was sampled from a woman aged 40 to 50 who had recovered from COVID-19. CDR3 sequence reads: CASSLSESSGRIRQFF. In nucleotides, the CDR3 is TGTGCCAGCAGCTTGTCTGAGTCTAGCGGGAGAATTCGGCAGTTCTTC.